The 19 T cell receptor beta chains in this list originate from one sample, sequenced in a study of OX40 agonist ivuxolimab in advanced cancers. Sequencing was performed with immunoSEQ multiplex PCR; in TCRdb, only in-frame clones are kept and a portion is missing. The sample contains 77,000 or so clones, about nine tenths of which appear only once. This material consisted of CD4+ or CD8+ T cells sorted from blood, taken in a trial of the OX40 agonist ivuxolimab. These receptors were taken from an adult with an advanced solid tumor such as melanoma, head and neck, liver or kidney cancer.

This chain uses TRBV7-8 with TRBJ1-1; D may be TRBD1 (6 bases). CDR1 is SGHVS, CDR2 FQNEAQ, per germline. Trimming left V 5 bases short and J 2 bases short, with 12 bases between. The CDR3 has 14 amino acids. The CDR3 sequence: CASSLQGFNTEAFF. CDR3 nucleotides: TGTGCCAGCAGCCTACAGGGTTTTAACACTGAAGCTTTCTTT.

The chain uses TRBV9 and TRBJ2-5, with D perhaps being TRBD1 or TRBD2 (5 bases each). Germline loops: CDR1 SGDLS, CDR2 YYNGEE. V was trimmed by 5 bases and J by 2 bases, leaving 13 bases between them. The CDR3 loop spans 14 amino acids. The CDR3, as DNA: TGTGCCAGCAGTGGTGGGGGATTTCAAGAGACCCAGTACTTC. Protein: CASSGGGFQETQYF.

Notes on this clone: An end of the junction differs from the germline gene, which may be a read error. The J gene is TRBJ1-2, the V gene TRBV2; no reliable D call. The length of the CDR3 is 12 residues. Germline V CDR1 and CDR2: SNHLY, FYNNEI. The CDR3, as DNA: TGTGCCAGCAGTGAAAGGCAGTTCAGTCCGATCTTC. It is translated as CASSERQFSPIF.

J is TRBJ2-1 and V is TRBV7-2, with TRBD2 matching over 12 bases. Germline CDR1 SGHTA, CDR2 FQGNSA. The V and J ends lost 5 bases and 3 bases, in that order; junction bases with no gene match: 2. This CDR3 is built from 15 residues. In nucleotides, the CDR3 is TGTGCCAGCAGCCGGACTAGCGGGGTCTACAATGAGCAGTTCTTC. Translation: CASSRTSGVYNEQFF.

The chain combines TRBV27 with TRBJ2-7; the D gene is possibly TRBD2 (6 bases). Trimming left V 3 bases short and J 4 bases short, with 16 bases between. Germline assignment: CDR1 MNHEY and CDR2 SMNVEV (reference sequence). The CDR3 sequence is 15 residues long. In nucleotides, the CDR3 is TGTGCCAGCAGTTTTGACGGACTAAGACCATACGAGCAGTACTTC. It translates to CASSFDGLRPYEQYF.

The chain carries TRBV14 and TRBJ1-2; no firm D call. V was cut by 0 bases and J by 4 bases, with 12 bases left in between. CDR1 is SGHDN, CDR2 FVKESK, per germline. The CDR3 consists of 15 residues. The CDR3 nucleotides read TGTGCCAGCAGCCAAGAGGCAAGGAGGATCTATGGCTACACCTTC. Translation gives CASSQEARRIYGYTF.

This rearrangement joins TRBV18 to TRBJ2-7, with 10 bases fitting TRBD2. CDR3 size: 16 residues. The V gene end was trimmed by 3 bases and the J gene end by 3 bases; junction bases not matched to a gene: 8. CDR1 KGHSH and CDR2 LQKENI come from the germline V gene. As DNA, the CDR3 is TGTGCCAGCTCACCTAGCGGGAGGAGTGATGTCTACGAGCAGTACTTC. Its translation: CASSPSGRSDVYEQYF. The full variable domain, in which reference TRBV18 and TRBJ2-7 provide the parts outside the CDR3, is NAGVMQNPRHLVRRRGQEARLRCSPMKGHSHVYWYRQLPEEGLKFMVYLQKENIIDESGMPKERFSAEFPKEGPSILRIQQVVRGDSAAYFCASSPSGRSDVYEQYFGPGTRLTVT.

The rearrangement uses TRBV19 and TRBJ1-5, with D uncertain. The V end was cut by 5 bases, the J end by 6 bases, with 11 bases between. Per the germline V gene, CDR1 is LNHDA and CDR2 is SQIVND (reference sequence). CDR3 size: 13 residues. CDR3 in DNA: TGTGCCAGTAGTCTCTCTAATCCTCAGCCCCAGCATTTT. Residues: CASSLSNPQPQHF.

The chain recombines TRBV10-3 with TRBJ2-1, with D unclear. The V gene's germline CDR1 is ENHRY and CDR2 SYGVKD. V dropped 3 bases and J dropped 16 bases, with 16 bases sitting between them. The CDR3 loop spans 12 amino acids. The CDR3 DNA sequence: TGTGCCATCAGTGAAGCCGTACGGGTGATCTTCTTC. It codes for CAISEAVRVIFF.

The chain couples TRBV30 to TRBJ1-2, with 9 bases that match TRBD1. The CDR3 consists of 13 residues. V shed 1 base, J shed 8 bases, and the junction held 5 bases outside the gene matches. In germline, CDR1 is GTSNPN, CDR2 SVGIG (reference sequence). CDR3 in amino acids: CAWSGRTGGGYTF. The CDR3 DNA reads TGTGCCTGGAGTGGGCGTACAGGGGGCGGCTACACCTTC.

The chain couples TRBV5-4 to TRBJ2-5; 11 bases are shared with TRBD2. The CDR3 runs to 15 residues. Trimming took 4 bases from V and 1 from J; bases not matched to a gene: 3. CDR1 SGHNT and CDR2 YYREEE come from the germline V gene (reference sequence). CDR3 bases: TGTGCCAGCAGCCCTAGCGGGGGGCCCCAAGAGACCCAGTACTTC. Protein product: CASSPSGGPQETQYF.

This clone showed up just a few times. This sequence joins TRBV10-3 and TRBJ1-2; D is undetermined. Trimming removed 4 bases at V and 3 bases at J, with 9 bases between. The CDR3 covers 13 residues. Germline lookup yields CDR1 ENHRY and CDR2 SYGVKD. The CDR3 protein is CAISVQVHYGYTF. The CDR3 nucleotides are TGTGCCATCAGTGTTCAGGTCCACTATGGCTACACCTTC.

The V call is TRBV11-2, the J call TRBJ2-1, with TRBD2 matching 7 bases. CDR3 length: 19 amino acids. Germline V gene data show CDR1 as SGHAT and CDR2 as FQNNGV. V shed 5 bases, J shed 2 bases, and the junction held 18 bases outside the gene matches. CDR3 coding DNA: TGTGCCAGCAGCCCACTAGGTTTTGGAGCGGGGTCCACCTACAATGAGCAGTTCTTC. Residues: CASSPLGFGAGSTYNEQFF.

V usage is TRBV5-1 and J usage is TRBJ1-3; no clear D gene. Per the germline V gene, CDR1 is SGHRS and CDR2 is YFSETQ. Trimming left V 4 bases short and J 0 bases short, with 11 bases between. The CDR3 has 15 amino acids. The CDR3 nucleotides read TGCGCCAGCAGCAGCGACGGTTACTCTGGAAACACCATATATTTT. This gives the protein CASSSDGYSGNTIYF. The whole variable domain, remainder taken from reference TRBV5-1 and TRBJ1-3, is KAGVTQTPRYLIKTRGQQVTLSCSPISGHRSVSWYQQTPGQGLQFLFEYFSETQRNKGNFPGRFSGRQFSNSRSEMNVSTLELGDSALYLCASSSDGYSGNTIYFGEGSWLTVV.

This chain connects TRBV5-1 to TRBJ1-1; no reliable D call. This CDR3 spans 14 amino acids. V was pared by 1 base and J by 1 base, with 8 bases between. Germline V lookup: CDR1 SGHRS, CDR2 YFSETQ. The CDR3 coding sequence is TGCGCCAGCAGCTTGCAAATCACGAACACTGAAGCTTTCTTT. This codes for CASSLQITNTEAFF.

The chain employs TRBV6-6 and TRBJ2-3; 9 bases map to TRBD2. J was trimmed by 2 bases and V by 0 bases; bases with no gene match: 3. Germline-derived CDR1 and CDR2 are MNHNY and SVGAGI (reference sequence). This CDR3 contains 16 residues. DNA of the CDR3: TGTGCCAGCAGTTACTCTCCTAGCGGGGACACAGATACGCAGTATTTT. Protein sequence: CASSYSPSGDTDTQYF.

This clone was found a few times. Sequence at one end of the junction differs from germline and may be a read error. This CDR3 is also generated by other DNA sequences in the sample. The CDR3 DNA is TGTGCCAGCAGTGTAGGGCGGGGCTATGGCTACACCTTC. Protein sequence: CASSVGRGYGYTF. The chain couples TRBV9 to TRBJ1-2; D unresolved. The CDR3 sequence is 13 residues long. Germline V gene data show CDR1 as SGDLS and CDR2 as YYNGEE.

This rearrangement joins TRBV14 to TRBJ1-1; no definite D call. Deletions cut 0 bases from V and 9 bases from J, with 17 bases between. This CDR3 contains 15 residues. CDR1 and CDR2 (germline): SGHDN, FVKESK. The CDR3 is CASSQDPPYMSQAFF. For the CDR3, the DNA is TGTGCCAGCAGCCAAGATCCGCCATACATGTCCCAAGCTTTCTTT.

This clone showed up just once. The V gene is TRBV6-1, the J gene TRBJ2-7; D possibly corresponds to TRBD1 (6 bases). CDR1 MNHNS and CDR2 SASEGT come from the germline V gene. Trimming left V 3 bases short and J 6 bases short, with 18 bases between. The CDR3 runs to 15 residues. The CDR3 DNA reads as TGTGCCAGCAGTGAGGGGGCCGCTAGAACTGGCGAGCAGTACTTC. It is translated as CASSEGAARTGEQYF.